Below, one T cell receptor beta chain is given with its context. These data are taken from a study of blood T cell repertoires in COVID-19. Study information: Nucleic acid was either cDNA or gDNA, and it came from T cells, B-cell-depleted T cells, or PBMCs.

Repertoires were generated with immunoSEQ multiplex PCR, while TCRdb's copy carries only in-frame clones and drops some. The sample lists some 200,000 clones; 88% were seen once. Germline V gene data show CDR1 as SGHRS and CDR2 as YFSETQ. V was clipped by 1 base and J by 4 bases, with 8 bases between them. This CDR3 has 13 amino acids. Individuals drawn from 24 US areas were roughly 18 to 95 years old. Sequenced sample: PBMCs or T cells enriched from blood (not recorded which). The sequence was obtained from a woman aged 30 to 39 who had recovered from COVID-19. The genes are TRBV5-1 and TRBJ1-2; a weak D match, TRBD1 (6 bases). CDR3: CASSLNRAYGYTF. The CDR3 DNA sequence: TGCGCCAGCAGCTTGAACAGGGCCTATGGCTACACCTTC.